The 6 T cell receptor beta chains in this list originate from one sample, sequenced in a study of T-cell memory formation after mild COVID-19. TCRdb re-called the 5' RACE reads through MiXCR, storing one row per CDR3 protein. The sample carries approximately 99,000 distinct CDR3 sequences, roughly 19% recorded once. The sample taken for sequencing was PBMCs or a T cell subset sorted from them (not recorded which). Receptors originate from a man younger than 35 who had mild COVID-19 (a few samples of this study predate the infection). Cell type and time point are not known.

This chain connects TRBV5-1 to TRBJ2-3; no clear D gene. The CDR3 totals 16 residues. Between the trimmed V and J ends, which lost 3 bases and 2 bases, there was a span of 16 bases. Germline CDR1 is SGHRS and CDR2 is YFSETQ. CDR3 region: CASSSAAGPSTDTQYF. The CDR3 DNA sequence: TGCGCCAGCAGCTCGGCGGCAGGTCCTTCCACAGATACGCAGTATTTT.

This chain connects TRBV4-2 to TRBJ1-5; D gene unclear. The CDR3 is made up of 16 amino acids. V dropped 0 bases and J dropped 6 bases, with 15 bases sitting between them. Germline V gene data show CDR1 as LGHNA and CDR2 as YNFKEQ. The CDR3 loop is CASSQDPWGEGQPQHF. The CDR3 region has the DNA TGTGCCAGCAGCCAAGATCCCTGGGGAGAAGGTCAGCCCCAGCATTTT.

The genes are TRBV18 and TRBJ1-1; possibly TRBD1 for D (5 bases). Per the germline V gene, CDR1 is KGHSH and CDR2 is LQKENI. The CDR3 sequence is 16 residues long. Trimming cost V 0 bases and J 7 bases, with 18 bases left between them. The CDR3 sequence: CASSPPGAGFEGEAFF. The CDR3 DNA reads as TGTGCCAGCTCACCACCGGGCGCAGGGTTTGAGGGTGAAGCTTTCTTT.

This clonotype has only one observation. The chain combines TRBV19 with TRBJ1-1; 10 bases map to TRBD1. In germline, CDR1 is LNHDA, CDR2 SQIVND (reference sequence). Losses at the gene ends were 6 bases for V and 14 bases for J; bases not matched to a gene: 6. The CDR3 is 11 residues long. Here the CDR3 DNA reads TGTGCCAGTAGGGACCGGGACAGGGGCTTCTTT. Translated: CASRDRDRGFF.

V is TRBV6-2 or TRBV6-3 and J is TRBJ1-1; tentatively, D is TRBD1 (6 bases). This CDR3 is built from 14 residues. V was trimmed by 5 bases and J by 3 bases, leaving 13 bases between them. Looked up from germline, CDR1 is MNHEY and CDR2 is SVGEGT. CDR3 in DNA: TGTGCCAGCAGTAGAACAGGGAGTGACACTGAAGCTTTCTTT. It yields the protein CASSRTGSDTEAFF.

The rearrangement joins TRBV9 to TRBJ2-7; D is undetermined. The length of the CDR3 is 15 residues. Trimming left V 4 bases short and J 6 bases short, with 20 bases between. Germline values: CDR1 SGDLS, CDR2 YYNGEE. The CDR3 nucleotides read TGTGCCAGCAGCCCTTACTCGAGAACGGCTTTCGAGCAGTACTTC. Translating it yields CASSPYSRTAFEQYF.